This TCR beta chain was found in a study of CD8+CD57+ T cells in acquired aplastic anemia. CDR3 and TCR beta VDJ profiling relied on a genomic DNA template. TCRdb independently ran MiXCR on the reads; one entry per CDR3 protein. The sample has hundreds of thousands of distinct CDR3 sequences, about two thirds seen once. Study results and limitations: Patients and controls shared roughly 31 CD8+ CDR3 sequences, highly expressed in patients.

As to this clonotype: The antigen is undetermined.

This TCR derives from a human donor in good health, serving as a control. Material for sequencing was sorted CD4+, CD8+, or CD8+CD57+ T cells (not recorded which) from PBMCs.

This CDR3 reads CSATSGTENYGYTF. Here the CDR3 DNA reads TGCAGTGCTACCTCCGGGACAGAAAACTATGGCTACACCTTC. The chain carries TRBV20-1 and TRBJ1-2, with TRBD1 matching over 7 bases. Per germline, CDR1 DFQATT and CDR2 SNEGSKA (reference sequence). The CDR3 is 14 residues long. V dropped 4 bases and J dropped 2; count of bases not matched to a gene: 7.